A single sample is the source of the 25 T cell receptor beta chains below, sequenced in a study of blood T cells in healthy people across ages. For the second PCR, which ran for about 7 to 11 cycles, a sample-barcoded 5' primer and a J-beta primer mix were used. TCRdb analysed the 5' RACE reads with MiXCR anew, one entry per CDR3 protein. The sample holds about 730,000 distinct CDR3 sequences, roughly 43% seen once. Sequencing was carried out using blood. Receptors were obtained from a woman in her fifties or sixties in good health.

The gene calls are TRBV5-1 and TRBJ2-4; TRBD2 matches at 15 bases. Trimming at V came to 2 bases and at J to 4 bases, leaving 7 bases not matched to a gene. Germline CDR1 and CDR2: SGHRS and YFSETQ. This CDR3 is 18 amino acids long. Here the CDR3 reads CASSLPGLAGGSKNIQYF. CDR3 nucleotides: TGCGCCAGCAGCTTACCGGGACTAGCGGGGGGTTCAAAAAACATTCAGTACTTC. Filled out from reference TRBV5-1 and TRBJ2-4, the complete variable domain reads KAGVTQTPRYLIKTRGQQVTLSCSPISGHRSVSWYQQTPGQGLQFLFEYFSETQRNKGNFPGRFSGRQFSNSRSEMNVSTLELGDSALYLCASSLPGLAGGSKNIQYFGAGTRLSVL.

With respect to this clonotype: No conserved phenylalanine or tryptophan ends this CDR3, so it is likely a read error. This chain joins TRBV5-1 and TRBJ2-7, with 8 bases matching TRBD2. The CDR3 is 14 amino acids. J lost 2 bases, V lost 4 bases, and 5 bases had no gene match. Per the germline V gene, CDR1 is SGHRS and CDR2 is YFSETQ. CDR3 in DNA: TGCGCCAGCAGCGTAACTAGCGGAACCTACGAGCAGTACATC. Encoded protein: CASSVTSGTYEQYI.

This clonotype was seen ten or more times. The V and J genes are TRBV7-2 and TRBJ2-1; the D is unclear. CDR1 is SGHTA and CDR2 is FQGNSA in the germline V gene. Trimming shortened V by 1 base and J by 8 bases, and 15 bases separated the two germline ends. This CDR3 has 15 amino acids. The CDR3 region has the DNA TGTGCCAGCAGCTTAGTGGCTAGAGAGGAACATGAGCAGTTCTTC. Translating it yields CASSLVAREEHEQFF.

This chain uses TRBV20-1 with TRBJ2-1; TRBD2 agrees at 11 bases. Germline CDR1 reads DFQATT; CDR2 reads SNEGSKA (reference sequence). The CDR3 is 12 amino acids. CDR3 sequence: CSRTSGHNEQFF. CDR3 coding DNA: TGCTCACGGACTAGCGGGCACAATGAGCAGTTCTTC.

The chain is built from TRBV6-2 or TRBV6-3 and TRBJ2-3; TRBD2 is a possible D gene (5 bases). This CDR3 contains 13 residues. V dropped 8 bases and J dropped 0 bases, with 9 bases sitting between them. Germline V CDR1 and CDR2: MNHEY, SVGEGT. CDR3: CASDPGSTDTQYF. DNA of the CDR3: TGTGCCAGCGACCCGGGGAGCACAGATACGCAGTATTTT.

J is TRBJ2-3 and V is TRBV25-1; a weak D match, TRBD2 (5 bases). Per germline, CDR1 MGHDK and CDR2 SYGVNS. The ends were cut back, 2 bases at V and 6 bases at J, with 18 bases in the middle. This CDR3 spans 16 amino acids. In nucleotides, the CDR3 is TGTGCCAGCAGTGAAAGGAGGACGGCCTTCACGGATACGCAGTATTTT. This translates into CASSERRTAFTDTQYF.

This clonotype turned up a few times. This chain links TRBV7-3 with TRBJ2-1; 12 bases are shared with TRBD2. Germline loops: CDR1 SGHTA, CDR2 FQGTGA. Trimming removed 5 bases from V and 7 bases from J; junction bases left unmatched: 9. The CDR3 spans 16 residues. The DNA of the CDR3 is TGTGCCAGCAGCGCAACTAGCGGGGGGCCGATTAATGAGCAGTTCTTC. Encoded protein: CASSATSGGPINEQFF.

This clonotype was seen a few times. V and J are TRBV5-1 and TRBJ1-1, with D perhaps matching TRBD1 (5 bases). The CDR3 spans 13 residues. Trimming stripped 1 base from V and 7 bases from J, with 11 bases between. Germline assignment: CDR1 SGHRS and CDR2 YFSETQ. As DNA, the CDR3 is TGCGCCAGCAGCTTGCAGGGCCAGAATGAAGCTTTCTTT. Its translation is CASSLQGQNEAFF.

This clonotype was picked up one time. As DNA, the CDR3 is TGTGCCAGCAGCGCCGGGGACGGACTAGCGGGGGATGAGCAGTTCTTC. It specifies CASSAGDGLAGDEQFF. The chain links TRBV9 to TRBJ2-1; 13 bases agree with TRBD2. The ends lost 3 bases at V and 8 bases at J; junction bases unmatched: 8. This CDR3 is built from 16 residues. The germline V gene encodes CDR1 SGDLS and CDR2 YYNGEE.

This clonotype was observed a handful of times. The chain employs TRBV20-1 and TRBJ2-1; 10 nucleotides align to TRBD2. J lost 9 bases, V lost 6 bases, and 5 bases had no gene match. Germline loops: CDR1 DFQATT, CDR2 SNEGSKA (reference sequence). The CDR3 is 12 amino acids. CDR3 DNA sequence: TGCAGTGCCAAGCGGGGGGGCGCTGAGCAGTTCTTC. As protein: CSAKRGGAEQFF.

This chain uses TRBV5-1 with TRBJ1-4; D remains ambiguous. Germline CDR1 reads SGHRS; CDR2 reads YFSETQ. The CDR3 spans 14 residues. Deletions cut 0 bases from V and 5 bases from J, with 8 bases between. This chain's CDR3 is CASSLDSQNEKLFF. CDR3 nucleotides: TGCGCCAGCAGCTTGGACAGTCAGAATGAAAAACTGTTTTTT.

The V and J genes are TRBV11-1 and TRBJ2-1, with D possibly TRBD1 on 6 matching bases. The CDR3 length is 14 residues. Per germline, CDR1 SGHAT and CDR2 FQDESV (reference sequence). V was shortened by 1 base and J by 10 bases, with 14 bases between the two germline ends. The CDR3 nucleotides are TGTGCCAGCAGCTTAGACAGGGCTGGTAACGAGCAGTTCTTC. Translated: CASSLDRAGNEQFF.

This clonotype was counted a few times. The CDR3 bases are TGTGCCAGCAGCTTCTCTCTGGGCAGCTCCTACGAGCAGTACTTC. It encodes CASSFSLGSSYEQYF. The J gene is TRBJ2-7, the V gene TRBV11-2, with D uncertain. This CDR3 comprises 15 residues. Trimming took off 3 bases at V and 0 bases at J, with 12 bases between the two ends. Germline lookup yields CDR1 SGHAT and CDR2 FQNNGV.

J is TRBJ1-1 and V is TRBV4-2; 7 bases match TRBD1. This CDR3 region has 16 residues. From germline, CDR1 is LGHNA and CDR2 YNFKEQ. The junction had 8 bases not matched to a gene; V was cut back by 4 bases and J by 0 bases. CDR3 residues: CASSPPGQRMNTEAFF. The CDR3 coding sequence is TGTGCCAGCAGCCCCCCGGGACAGCGGATGAACACTGAAGCTTTCTTT.

This clonotype appeared many times. In DNA form, the CDR3 reads TGCGCCAGCAGCCAAGAAGTACAGGAGGGTCATGGCTACACCTTC. Translation gives CASSQEVQEGHGYTF. The chain is built from TRBV4-1 and TRBJ1-2, with D maybe TRBD1 (5 bases). Germline CDR1 MGHRA, CDR2 YSYEKL. The germline V and J ends were trimmed by 0 bases and 6 bases, with 14 bases remaining between them. CDR3 length: 15 residues.

This clonotype showed up just a few times. V gene TRBV5-1 combines with J gene TRBJ2-7; weak D call: TRBD1 (6 bases). This CDR3 region has 14 residues. Germline CDR1 and CDR2: SGHRS and YFSETQ. V gave up 2 bases and J gave up 3 bases, with 12 bases separating them. For the CDR3, the DNA is TGCGCCAGCAGCTTTACACAGGGTAGCTACGAGCAGTACTTC. Its protein is CASSFTQGSYEQYF.

The rearrangement uses TRBV20-1 and TRBJ2-1; tentative D call: TRBD2 (5 bases). This CDR3 spans 16 amino acids. The V and J ends lost 4 bases and 9 bases respectively, with 25 bases between them. Looked up from germline, CDR1 is DFQATT and CDR2 is SNEGSKA (reference sequence). CDR3 in amino acids: CSATDRVRPAGGEQFF. CDR3 DNA: TGCAGTGCTACAGATAGGGTACGCCCCGCGGGCGGTGAGCAGTTCTTC.

Points on this clonotype: This may arise from a read error, as a much more abundant clone is one base away. The V call is TRBV6-5, the J call TRBJ2-1; 8 bases match TRBD2. Germline-derived CDR1 and CDR2 are MNHEY and SVGAGI. The length of the CDR3 is 13 residues. With V trimmed by 6 bases and J by 13 bases, 11 bases remained unmatched. For the CDR3, the DNA is TGTGCCAGCAGACTACTAGCGGAAGAGACCCAGTTCTTC. Translation gives CASRLLAEETQFF.

The J gene is TRBJ2-7, the V gene TRBV3-1; 9 positions match TRBD1. In germline, CDR1 is LGHDT, CDR2 YNNKEL (reference sequence). The CDR3 runs to 16 residues. V lost 7 bases and J lost 3; bases outside the gene matches: 13. Here the CDR3 DNA reads TGTGCCAGCAACCCGCTCCAGGGACAGGGAGGCTACGAGCAGTACTTC. Its protein product is CASNPLQGQGGYEQYF.

This chain links TRBV5-1 with TRBJ2-7; D may be TRBD1 (5 bases). V shed 0 bases and J shed 5 bases, with 9 bases lying between them. This CDR3 contains 13 residues. Germline V gene sequence: CDR1 SGHRS, CDR2 YFSETQ. CDR3 nucleotides: TGCGCCAGCAGCTTGGGACAGACAGACGAGCAGTACTTC. Translated: CASSLGQTDEQYF.

This clonotype was picked up a small number of times. The chain employs TRBV3-1 and TRBJ2-1, with 8 bases lining up with TRBD2. V trimming: 3 bases; J trimming: 9 bases; junction bases outside the gene matches: 13. Germline V lookup: CDR1 LGHDT, CDR2 YNNKEL (reference sequence). The CDR3 is made up of 16 amino acids. The CDR3 nucleotides are TGTGCCAGCAGCCAGCCGGGACTAGGCCTGCTCGGTGAGCAGTTCTTC. This codes for CASSQPGLGLLGEQFF.

This sequence joins TRBV7-9 and TRBJ1-6; perhaps TRBD1 as D (5 bases). Trimming took 4 bases from V and 7 from J, leaving 11 bases between them. Per germline, CDR1 SEHNR and CDR2 FQNEAQ (reference sequence). This CDR3 comprises 14 residues. The CDR3 loop is CASSSEQANSPLHF. In DNA form, the CDR3 reads TGTGCCAGCAGCTCTGAACAGGCAAATTCACCCCTCCACTTT. The whole variable domain, remainder taken from reference TRBV7-9 and TRBJ1-6, is DTGVSQNPRHKITKRGQNVTFRCDPISEHNRLYWYRQTLGQGPEFLTYFQNEAQLEKSRLLSDRFSAERPKGSFSTLEIQRTEQGDSAMYLCASSSEQANSPLHFGNGTRLTVT.

V gene TRBV9 combines with J gene TRBJ1-2, with 7 bases matching TRBD1. Germline-derived CDR1 and CDR2 are SGDLS and YYNGEE. This CDR3 is built from 13 residues. J was trimmed by 5 bases and V by 3 bases; bases with no gene match: 4. CDR3 nucleotide sequence: TGTGCCAGCAGCGCGTCAGGGGGGTATGGCTACACCTTC. It codes for CASSASGGYGYTF.

The chain has TRBV6-2 or TRBV6-3 and TRBJ2-3; D uncertain. V gave up 5 bases and J gave up 4 bases, with 13 bases separating them. Looked up from germline, CDR1 is MNHEY and CDR2 is SVGEGT. This CDR3 has 14 residues. Here the CDR3 DNA reads TGTGCCAGCAGTGCCCGGGCAGAGTCAGATACGCAGTATTTT. The encoded protein is CASSARAESDTQYF.

V is TRBV9 and J is TRBJ2-7, with 10 nucleotides matching TRBD2. The better agreement between TRBJ2-5 and the DNA end casts doubt on the J call. This CDR3 is built from 16 residues. Looked up from germline, CDR1 is SGDLS and CDR2 is YYNGEE. In nucleotides, the CDR3 is TGTGCCAGCAGCCCCCTATCAGCGGGGGGGGCAAAGACCCAGTACTTC. As protein: CASSPLSAGGAKTQYF.